The entry below gives a single T cell receptor beta chain sequence along with its context. Its antigen remains unknown. This sample is part of a study of T cells in Graves' hyperthyroidism and ophthalmopathy. General study points: Researchers found most expanded thyroid clonotypes above 0.001 in blood as well. Before onset, by a median of approximately 6.8 months, the model predicted ophthalmopathy.

In making diagnoses, clinical symptoms, serum thyroxine and TRAb, thyroid ultrasound and orbital computed tomography were all used. Any symptoms of ophthalmopathy came after the first hyperthyroidism diagnosis, from which the blood sample dates. This CDR3 has 15 amino acids. V dropped 3 bases and J dropped 2; count of bases not matched to a gene: 4. Germline V gene data show CDR1 as MRHNA and CDR2 as SNTAGT. Amplification yielded TCR beta CDR3 regions, with RNA transcripts as the source. Initially, a first-round RT-PCR of the TCR CDR3 employed the HTBI primer set. TCRdb re-derived calls from the multiplex PCR reads in MiXCR, one entry per CDR3 protein. The repertoire holds fewer than 900,000 distinct CDR3 sequences, roughly 20% seen once, with roughly 17% in the top ten.

The sample taken for sequencing was blood. The clonotype was recovered from a woman aged 45-65 years with Graves' hyperthyroidism that later progressed to Graves' ophthalmopathy. The rearrangement links TRBV6-4 to TRBJ1-5; 7 bases line up with TRBD1. As DNA, the CDR3 is TGTGCCAGCAGTGAAAACACAGGGGGCAATCAGCCCCAGCATTTT. This translates into CASSENTGGNQPQHF.